The TCR beta chain under discussion was sequenced for a study of T cell responses to AZD1222 COVID-19 vaccine. Worth noting for this clone: Its antigen is currently unknown.

Findings and limits, study-wide: No day 14 peak samples; only post-peak repertoires were characterized. There were vaccine-associated CD4 TCRs across spike, dominant at 160-218 and 743-854.

Trimming took off 2 bases at V and 9 bases at J, with 8 bases between the two ends. The CDR3 runs 11 residues. Germline V gene sequence: CDR1 SGHVS, CDR2 FNYEAQ. TCRdb keeps only in-frame clones here, not all; method: immunoSEQ multiplex PCR. The sample has approximately 150,000 clones, around 94% seen once; the top ten hold less than 3%. This material consisted of peripheral blood, taken on day 0 of AZD1222 vaccination. The clonotype originates from an adult in good health. The J gene is TRBJ2-7, the V gene TRBV7-6, with a weak D call TRBD2 (5 bases). CDR3 loop: CASSLNSGQYF. CDR3 coding DNA: TGTGCCAGCAGCTTAAACAGCGGGCAGTACTTC.